The TCR beta chain under discussion was sequenced for a study of blood T cell repertoires in COVID-19. Study summary: Donors in the United States, Italy and Spain gave samples during acute or convalescent COVID-19.

The length of the CDR3 is 16 residues. Per germline, CDR1 SNHLY and CDR2 FYNNEI. V was pared by 8 bases and J by 5 bases, with 16 bases of the junction left unmatched. Authors' methods: Counts of nucleated cells, estimated from reference gene primer amplification, were obtained. Libraries were prepared by immunoSEQ multiplex PCR; TCRdb keeps only in-frame clonotypes and omits some of them. V and J calls and clone size are as listed in that table; D and trimming were resolved from the DNA. Of 80,000 to 90,000 clones listed, approximately 83% are singletons. The TCR was taken from a woman between 65 and 79 years old with acute or convalescent COVID-19. This rearrangement joins TRBV2 to TRBJ2-5; 8 bases are a match to TRBD2. Source material: peripheral blood. The CDR3 is CASRQRGGGSGETQYF. The CDR3 region has the DNA TGTGCCAGCCGTCAACGTGGCGGGGGGTCGGGGGAGACCCAGTACTTC.